This T cell receptor (beta chain) was observed in a study of shared clonotypes between healthy human individuals. General study findings and limits: What limited the represented genetic and exposure-history diversity was the small number of donors. The sole specimen, blood, was sampled, and tissue repertoires likely differ. A generally larger estimated richness was seen in naive subsets than in memory subsets.

This clone was counted only a few times. The antigen is unknown. CDR1 SGHVS and CDR2 FNYEAQ come from the germline V gene. The CDR3 totals 14 residues. V was cut by 0 bases and J by 1 base, with 6 bases left in between. How the authors handled the data: ImmunoSEQ gave junction-only sequences without quality scores, so filtering differed. The table came from immunoSEQ multiplex PCR; TCRdb's copy has only in-frame clones and leaves some out. D and trimming were read from the DNA, whereas the V and J calls and clone size are those reported in that table. The table shows around 99,000 clones, with roughly three quarters occurring only once.

The sequence derives from a man aged 30 to 45 in good health. The genes are TRBV7-6 and TRBJ1-1, with D unclear. Sequencing was done on a sample of memory CD8+ T cells sorted from blood. The subset: CD45RO+ cells pooled with CCR7-negative TemRA cells. Here the CDR3 DNA reads TGTGCCAGCAGCTTAGCGGGCGAGAACACTGAAGCTTTCTTT. This gives the protein CASSLAGENTEAFF. Together with reference TRBV7-6 and TRBJ1-1, the CDR3 gives the full variable domain: GAGVSQSPRYKVTKRGQDVALRCDPISGHVSLYWYRQALGQGPEFLTYFNYEAQQDKSGLPNDRFSAERPEGSISTLTIQRTEQRDSAMYRCASSLAGENTEAFFGQGTRLTVV.